The clone carrying this TCR beta chain was detected only once. Its antigen is still unknown. Sequence at one end of the junction differs from germline and may be a read error. CDR1 is DFQATT, CDR2 SNEGSKA, per germline (reference sequence). The CDR3 sequence is 14 residues long. Researchers built TCR beta libraries using quantitative 5'-RACE with molecular barcodes. Each CDR3 protein gets one entry after TCRdb re-called the 5' RACE reads with MiXCR. Among more than 150,000 distinct CDR3 sequences, about 20% were seen once, and the ten largest hold approximately 4.3%. The sample comes from a study of CD8 T cells in ankylosing spondylitis. Study findings and constraints: Certain motif variants had earlier been reported in reactive arthritis synovial fluid and blood. The study looked at matched synovial fluid samples from ankylosing spondylitis patients. Disease-linked clones were reported to be significantly enriched there.

V and J are TRBV20-1 and TRBJ2-5; TRBD1 or TRBD2 may be the D gene (6 bases each). The sequence was obtained from a male donor aged 5-30 years with ankylosing spondylitis or in good health (not recorded which). The specimen was blood, either unsorted or a sorted T cell fraction (not recorded which). The CDR3 DNA reads as TGCAGTACTAGGGGACTGGAGGGGGGAGGGACCCAGTACTTC. Protein: CSTRGLEGGGTQYF.